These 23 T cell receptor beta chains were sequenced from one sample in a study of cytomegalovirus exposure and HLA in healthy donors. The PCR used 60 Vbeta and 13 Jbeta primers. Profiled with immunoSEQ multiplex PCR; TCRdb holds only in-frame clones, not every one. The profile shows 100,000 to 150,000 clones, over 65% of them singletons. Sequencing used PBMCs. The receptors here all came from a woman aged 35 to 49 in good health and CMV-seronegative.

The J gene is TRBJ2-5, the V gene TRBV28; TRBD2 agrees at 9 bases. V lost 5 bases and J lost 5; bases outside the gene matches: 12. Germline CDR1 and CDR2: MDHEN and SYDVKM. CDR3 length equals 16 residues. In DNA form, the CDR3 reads TGTGCCAGCAGTACCCCGGGACTAGCCGGGGTGGAGACCCAGTACTTC. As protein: CASSTPGLAGVETQYF.

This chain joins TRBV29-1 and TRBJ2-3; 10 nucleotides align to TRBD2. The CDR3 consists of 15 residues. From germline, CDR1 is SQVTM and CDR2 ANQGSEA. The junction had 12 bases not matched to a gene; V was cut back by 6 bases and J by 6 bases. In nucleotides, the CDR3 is TGCAGCGTCGGAAGGACTAGCGGATCATCGGATACGCAGTATTTT. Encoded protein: CSVGRTSGSSDTQYF.

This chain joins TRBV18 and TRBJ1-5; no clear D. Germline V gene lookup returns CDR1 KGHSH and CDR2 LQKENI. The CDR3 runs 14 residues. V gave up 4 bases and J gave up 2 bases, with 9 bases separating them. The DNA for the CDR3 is TGTGCCAGCTCACTTCAACGCGGCAATCAGCCCCAGCATTTT. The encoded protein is CASSLQRGNQPQHF.

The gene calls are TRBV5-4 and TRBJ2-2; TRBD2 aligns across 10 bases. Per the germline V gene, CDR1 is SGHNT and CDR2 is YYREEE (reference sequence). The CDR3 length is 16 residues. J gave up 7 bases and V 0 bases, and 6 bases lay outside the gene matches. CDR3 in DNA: TGTGCCAGCAGCTTGGATGTAGCGGGAGGCTTCGGGGAGCTGTTTTTT. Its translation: CASSLDVAGGFGELFF.

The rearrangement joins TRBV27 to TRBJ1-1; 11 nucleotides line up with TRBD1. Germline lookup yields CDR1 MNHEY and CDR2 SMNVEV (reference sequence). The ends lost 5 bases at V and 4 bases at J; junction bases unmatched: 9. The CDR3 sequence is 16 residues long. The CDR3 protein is CASSPRTGGWPTEAFF. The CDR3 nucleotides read TGTGCCAGCAGTCCTCGGACAGGGGGCTGGCCCACTGAAGCTTTCTTT.

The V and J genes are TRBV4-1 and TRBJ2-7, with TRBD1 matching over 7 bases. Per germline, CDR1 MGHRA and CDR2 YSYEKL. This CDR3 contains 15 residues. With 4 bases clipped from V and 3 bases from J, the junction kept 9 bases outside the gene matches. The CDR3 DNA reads TGCGCCAGCAGCCCAGGGACAGTAGTCTTCTACGAGCAGTACTTC. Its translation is CASSPGTVVFYEQYF.

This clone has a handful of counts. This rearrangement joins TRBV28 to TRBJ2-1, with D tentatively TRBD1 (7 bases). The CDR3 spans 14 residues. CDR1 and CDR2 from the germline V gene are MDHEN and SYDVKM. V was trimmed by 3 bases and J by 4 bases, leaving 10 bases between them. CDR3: CASSFAGGYNEQFF. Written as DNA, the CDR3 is TGTGCCAGCAGTTTTGCAGGGGGGTACAATGAGCAGTTCTTC.

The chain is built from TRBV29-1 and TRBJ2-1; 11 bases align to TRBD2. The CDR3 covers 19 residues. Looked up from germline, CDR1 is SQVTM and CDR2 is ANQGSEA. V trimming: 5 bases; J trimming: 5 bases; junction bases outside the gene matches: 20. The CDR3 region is CSVRGVVQGRLAGNNEQFF. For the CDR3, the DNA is TGCAGCGTTAGGGGGGTGGTTCAGGGCCGACTAGCGGGGAACAATGAGCAGTTCTTC.

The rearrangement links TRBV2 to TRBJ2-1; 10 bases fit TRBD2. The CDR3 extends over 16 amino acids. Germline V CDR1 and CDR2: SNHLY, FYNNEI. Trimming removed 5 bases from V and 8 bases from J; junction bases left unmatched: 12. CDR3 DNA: TGTGCCAGCAGTCGCCCGGGTGCTAGCGGGAGTTATGAGCAGTTCTTC. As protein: CASSRPGASGSYEQFF.

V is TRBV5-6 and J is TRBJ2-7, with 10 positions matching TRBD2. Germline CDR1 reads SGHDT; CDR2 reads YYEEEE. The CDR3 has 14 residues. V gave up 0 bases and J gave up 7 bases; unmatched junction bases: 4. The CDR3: CASSLGTSGREQYF. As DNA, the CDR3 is TGTGCCAGCAGCTTGGGGACTAGCGGTCGGGAGCAGTACTTC.

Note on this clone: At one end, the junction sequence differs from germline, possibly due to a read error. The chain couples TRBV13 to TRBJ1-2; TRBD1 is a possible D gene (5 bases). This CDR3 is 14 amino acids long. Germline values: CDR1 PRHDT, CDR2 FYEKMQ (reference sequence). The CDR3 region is CASSLATARYDYTF. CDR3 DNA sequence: TGTGCCAGCAGCTTAGCGACAGCCCGCTATGACTACACCTTC.

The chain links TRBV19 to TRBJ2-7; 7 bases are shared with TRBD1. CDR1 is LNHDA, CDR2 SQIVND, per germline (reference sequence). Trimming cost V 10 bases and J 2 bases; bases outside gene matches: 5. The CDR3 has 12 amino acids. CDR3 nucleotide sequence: TGTGCCACTTCGGACAGGCCCTACGAGCAGTACTTC. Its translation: CATSDRPYEQYF. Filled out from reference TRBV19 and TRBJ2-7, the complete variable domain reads DGGITQSPKYLFRKEGQNVTLSCEQNLNHDAMYWYRQDPGQGLRLIYYSQIVNDFQKGDIAEGYSVSREKKESFPLTVTSAQKNPTAFYLCATSDRPYEQYFGPGTRLTVT.

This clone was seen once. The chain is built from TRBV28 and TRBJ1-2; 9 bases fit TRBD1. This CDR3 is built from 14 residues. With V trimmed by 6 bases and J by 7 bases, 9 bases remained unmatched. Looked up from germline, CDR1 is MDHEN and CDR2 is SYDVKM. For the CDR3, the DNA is TGTGCCAGCAGCCTGGGACAGGGAGGACTTGGCTACACCTTC. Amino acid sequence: CASSLGQGGLGYTF.

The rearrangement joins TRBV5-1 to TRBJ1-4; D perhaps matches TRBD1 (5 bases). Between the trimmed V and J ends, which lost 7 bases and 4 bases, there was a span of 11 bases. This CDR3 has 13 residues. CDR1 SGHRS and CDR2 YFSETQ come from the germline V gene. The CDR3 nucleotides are TGCGCCAGCGGCCAAGGGGATAATGAAAAACTGTTTTTT. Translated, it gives CASGQGDNEKLFF.

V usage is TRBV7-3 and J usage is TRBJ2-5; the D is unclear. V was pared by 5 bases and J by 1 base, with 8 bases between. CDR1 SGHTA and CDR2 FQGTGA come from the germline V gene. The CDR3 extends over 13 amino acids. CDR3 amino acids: CASSILPQETQYF. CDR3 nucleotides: TGTGCCAGCAGCATTCTTCCCCAAGAGACCCAGTACTTC.

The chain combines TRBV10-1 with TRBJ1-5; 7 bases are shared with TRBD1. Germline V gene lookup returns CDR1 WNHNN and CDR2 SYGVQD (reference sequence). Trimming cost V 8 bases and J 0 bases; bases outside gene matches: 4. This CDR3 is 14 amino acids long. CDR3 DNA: TGCGCCAGCGGGACAGTATATAGCAATCAGCCCCAGCATTTT. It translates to CASGTVYSNQPQHF.

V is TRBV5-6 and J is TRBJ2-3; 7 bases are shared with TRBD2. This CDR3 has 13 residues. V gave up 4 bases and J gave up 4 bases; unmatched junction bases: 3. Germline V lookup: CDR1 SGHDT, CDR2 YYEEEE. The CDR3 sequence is CASSPTSADTQYF. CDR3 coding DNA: TGTGCCAGCAGCCCAACTAGCGCAGATACGCAGTATTTT.

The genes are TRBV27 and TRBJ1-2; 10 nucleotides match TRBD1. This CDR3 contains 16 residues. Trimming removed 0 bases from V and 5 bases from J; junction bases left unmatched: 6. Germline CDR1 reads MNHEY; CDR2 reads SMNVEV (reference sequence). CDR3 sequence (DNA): TGTGCCAGCAGTTTATCGAGAGGACAGGGGGTTTATGGCTACACCTTC. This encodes CASSLSRGQGVYGYTF.

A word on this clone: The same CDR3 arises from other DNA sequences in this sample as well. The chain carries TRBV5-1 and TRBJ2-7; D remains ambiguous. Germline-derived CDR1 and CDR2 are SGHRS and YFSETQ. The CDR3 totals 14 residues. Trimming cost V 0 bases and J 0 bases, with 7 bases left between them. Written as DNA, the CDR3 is TGCGCCAGCAGCTTGGACCCTAGCTCCTACGAGCAGTACTTC. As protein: CASSLDPSSYEQYF.

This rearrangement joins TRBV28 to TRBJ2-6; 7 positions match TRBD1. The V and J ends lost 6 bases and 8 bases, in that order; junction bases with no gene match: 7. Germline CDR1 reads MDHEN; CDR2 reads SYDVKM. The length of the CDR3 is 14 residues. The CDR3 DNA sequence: TGTGCCAGCAGCGTGAACAGGGGTACCAACGTCCTGACTTTC. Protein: CASSVNRGTNVLTF.

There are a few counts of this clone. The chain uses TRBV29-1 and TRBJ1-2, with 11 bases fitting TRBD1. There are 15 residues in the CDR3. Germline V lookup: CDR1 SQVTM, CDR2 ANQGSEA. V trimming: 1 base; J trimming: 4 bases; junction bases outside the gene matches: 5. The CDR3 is CSVEALGQGVYGYTF. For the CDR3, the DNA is TGCAGCGTTGAAGCCTTGGGACAGGGGGTCTATGGCTACACCTTC.

CDR3 bases: TGTGCCAGCAGTTACCCCGGAGGGTCGGAGCAGTACTTC. Its translation is CASSYPGGSEQYF. V usage is TRBV6-6 and J usage is TRBJ2-7; perhaps TRBD2 as D (6 bases). Deletions cut 2 bases from V and 7 bases from J, with 12 bases between. CDR1 is MNHNY, CDR2 SVGAGI, per germline (reference sequence). This CDR3 has 13 residues.

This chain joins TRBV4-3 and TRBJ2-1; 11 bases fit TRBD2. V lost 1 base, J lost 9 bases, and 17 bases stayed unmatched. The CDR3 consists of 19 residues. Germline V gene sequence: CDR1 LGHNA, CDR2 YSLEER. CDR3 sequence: CASSQVASPSGRYSGEQFF. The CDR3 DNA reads TGCGCCAGCAGCCAAGTAGCTTCTCCTAGCGGGAGGTATTCCGGTGAGCAGTTCTTC.